Reported below is one TCR beta chain. The data derive from a study of blood T cell repertoires in COVID-19. Study-wide context: Donors in the United States, Italy and Spain gave samples during acute or convalescent COVID-19.

This CDR3 region has 17 residues. Germline V gives CDR1 MGHRA, CDR2 YSYEKL. With 2 bases removed from V and 2 bases from J, the gap between germline ends came to 16 bases. Repertoires were generated with immunoSEQ multiplex PCR, while TCRdb's copy carries only in-frame clones and drops some. The repertoire consists of some 96,000 clones, with less than 90% occurring once and the leading ten covering over 1.5%. This chain connects TRBV4-1 to TRBJ1-5; D remains ambiguous. The sequence was obtained from a man of 80 years or more with acute or convalescent COVID-19. Input material: peripheral blood. The CDR3 protein is CASSQQIGLAGNQPQHF. The CDR3 DNA follows: TGCGCCAGCAGCCAACAGATCGGTCTGGCGGGCAATCAGCCCCAGCATTTT.